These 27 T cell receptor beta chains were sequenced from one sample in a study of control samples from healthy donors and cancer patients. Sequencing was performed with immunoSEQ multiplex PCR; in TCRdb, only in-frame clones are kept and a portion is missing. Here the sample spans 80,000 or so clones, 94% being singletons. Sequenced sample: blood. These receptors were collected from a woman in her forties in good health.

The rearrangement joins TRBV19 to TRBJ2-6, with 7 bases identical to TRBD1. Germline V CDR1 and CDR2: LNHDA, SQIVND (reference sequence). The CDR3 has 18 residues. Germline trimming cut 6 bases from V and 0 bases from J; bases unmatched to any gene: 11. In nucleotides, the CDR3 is TGTGCCAGTAGGACAACCGGGACAGCAAGCTCTGGGGCCAACGTCCTGACTTTC. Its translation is CASRTTGTASSGANVLTF.

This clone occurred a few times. The CDR3 here is CSARVGNTIYF. The CDR3 DNA reads TGCAGTGCTAGAGTCGGAAACACCATATATTTT. V and J are TRBV20-1 and TRBJ1-3; D uncertain. CDR3 length: 11 amino acids. Germline CDR1 reads DFQATT; CDR2 reads SNEGSKA (reference sequence). V lost 1 base, J lost 4 bases, and 2 bases lay in between.

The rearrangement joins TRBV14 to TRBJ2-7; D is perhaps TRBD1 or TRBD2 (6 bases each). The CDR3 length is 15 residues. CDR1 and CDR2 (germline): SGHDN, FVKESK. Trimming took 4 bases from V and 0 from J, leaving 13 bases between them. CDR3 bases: TGTGCCAGCAGCCCAGGGGACGGGAGCTCCTACGAGCAGTACTTC. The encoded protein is CASSPGDGSSYEQYF.

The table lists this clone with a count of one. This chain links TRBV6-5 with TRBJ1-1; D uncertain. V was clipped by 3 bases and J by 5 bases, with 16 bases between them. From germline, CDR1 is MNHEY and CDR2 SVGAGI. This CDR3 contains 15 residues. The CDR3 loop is CASSYSSLAETEAFF. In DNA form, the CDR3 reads TGTGCCAGCAGTTATAGTAGTTTAGCGGAAACTGAAGCTTTCTTT.

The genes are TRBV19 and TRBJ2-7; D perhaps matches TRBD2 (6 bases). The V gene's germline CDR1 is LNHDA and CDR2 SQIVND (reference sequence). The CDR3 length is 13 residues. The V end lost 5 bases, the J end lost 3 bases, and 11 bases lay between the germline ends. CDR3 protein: CASSPPEGYEQYF. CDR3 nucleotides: TGTGCCAGTAGTCCCCCGGAGGGCTACGAGCAGTACTTC.

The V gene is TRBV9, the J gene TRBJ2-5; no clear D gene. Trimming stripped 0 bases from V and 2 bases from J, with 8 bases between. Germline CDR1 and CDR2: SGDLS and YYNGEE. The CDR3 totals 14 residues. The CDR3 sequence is CASSVDARQETQYF. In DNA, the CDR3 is TGTGCCAGCAGCGTAGATGCCAGACAAGAGACCCAGTACTTC. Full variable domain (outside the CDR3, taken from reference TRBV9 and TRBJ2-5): DSGVTQTPKHLITATGQRVTLRCSPRSGDLSVYWYQQSLDQGLQFLIQYYNGEERAKGNILERFSAQQFPDLHSELNLSSLELGDSALYFCASSVDARQETQYFGPGTRLLVL.

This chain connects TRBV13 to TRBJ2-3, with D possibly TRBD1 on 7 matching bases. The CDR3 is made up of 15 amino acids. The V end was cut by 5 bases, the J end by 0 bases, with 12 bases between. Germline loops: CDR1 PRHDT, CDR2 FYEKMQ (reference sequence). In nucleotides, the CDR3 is TGTGCCAGCAGCCCCCAGGGGGGTAGCACAGATACGCAGTATTTT. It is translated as CASSPQGGSTDTQYF.

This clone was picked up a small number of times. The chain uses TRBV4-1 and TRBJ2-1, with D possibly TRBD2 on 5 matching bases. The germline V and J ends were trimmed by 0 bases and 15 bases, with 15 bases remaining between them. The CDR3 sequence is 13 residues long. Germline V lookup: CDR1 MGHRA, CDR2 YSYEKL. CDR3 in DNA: TGCGCCAGCAGCCAAGAAGTCCAACGAGGAGGGTTCTTC. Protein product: CASSQEVQRGGFF.

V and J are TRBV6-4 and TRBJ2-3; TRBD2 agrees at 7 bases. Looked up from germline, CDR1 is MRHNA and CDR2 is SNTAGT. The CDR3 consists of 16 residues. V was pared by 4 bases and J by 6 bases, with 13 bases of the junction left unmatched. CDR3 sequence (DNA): TGTGCCAGCAGTGTTGTGGCGGGAGAGGTCGGGGATACGCAGTATTTT. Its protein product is CASSVVAGEVGDTQYF.

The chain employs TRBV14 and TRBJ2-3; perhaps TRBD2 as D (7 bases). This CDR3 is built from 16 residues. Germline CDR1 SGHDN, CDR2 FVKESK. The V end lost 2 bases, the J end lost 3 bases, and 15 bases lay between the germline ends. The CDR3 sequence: CASSQFGKGGTDTQYF. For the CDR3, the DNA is TGTGCCAGCAGCCAATTTGGGAAGGGGGGGACAGATACGCAGTATTTT.

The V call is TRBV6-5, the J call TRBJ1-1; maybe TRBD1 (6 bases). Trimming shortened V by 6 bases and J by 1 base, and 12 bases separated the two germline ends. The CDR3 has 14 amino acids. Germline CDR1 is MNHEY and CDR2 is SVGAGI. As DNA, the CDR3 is TGTGCCAGCAGAAGGGAGACAGGGAACACTGAAGCTTTCTTT. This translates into CASRRETGNTEAFF.

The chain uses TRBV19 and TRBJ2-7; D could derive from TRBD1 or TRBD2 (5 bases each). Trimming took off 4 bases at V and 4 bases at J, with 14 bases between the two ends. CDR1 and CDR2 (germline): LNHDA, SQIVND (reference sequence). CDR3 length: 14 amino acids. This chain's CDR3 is CASSKQVDSYEQYF. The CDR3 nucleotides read TGTGCCAGTAGTAAACAGGTGGACTCATACGAGCAGTACTTC.

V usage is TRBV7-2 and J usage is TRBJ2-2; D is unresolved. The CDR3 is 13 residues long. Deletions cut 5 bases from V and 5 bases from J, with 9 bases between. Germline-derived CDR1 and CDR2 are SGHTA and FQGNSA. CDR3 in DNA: TGTGCCAGCAGCCCCTCTGAGACCGGGGAGCTGTTTTTT. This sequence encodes CASSPSETGELFF.

The DNA for the CDR3 is TGCAGCGCTTCCGGGACAGAGGATTACTACGAGCAGTACTTC. Translation: CSASGTEDYYEQYF. The V and J genes are TRBV29-1 and TRBJ2-7; 7 bases are shared with TRBD1. CDR3 size: 14 residues. Germline CDR1 is SQVTM and CDR2 is ANQGSEA. V lost 7 bases and J lost 3; bases outside the gene matches: 12.

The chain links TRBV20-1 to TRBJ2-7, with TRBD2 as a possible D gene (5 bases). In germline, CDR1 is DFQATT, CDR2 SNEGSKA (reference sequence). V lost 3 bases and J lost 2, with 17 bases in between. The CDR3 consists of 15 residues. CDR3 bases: TGCAGTGCTAGTCCCGGACGGGAAGGGCCCTACGAGCAGTACTTC. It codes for CSASPGREGPYEQYF.

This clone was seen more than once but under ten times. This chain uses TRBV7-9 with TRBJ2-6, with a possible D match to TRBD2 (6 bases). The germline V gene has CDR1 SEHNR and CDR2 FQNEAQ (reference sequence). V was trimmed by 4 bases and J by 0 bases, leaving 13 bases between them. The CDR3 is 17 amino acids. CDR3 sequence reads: CASSSLSGLSGANVLTF. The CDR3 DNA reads TGTGCCAGCAGCTCGTTATCGGGACTCTCTGGGGCCAACGTCCTGACTTTC.

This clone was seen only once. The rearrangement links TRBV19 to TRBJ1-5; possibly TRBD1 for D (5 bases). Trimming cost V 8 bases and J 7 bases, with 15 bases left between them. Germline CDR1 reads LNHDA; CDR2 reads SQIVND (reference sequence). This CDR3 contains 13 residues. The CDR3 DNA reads TGTGCCAGTCGATGGCAGGGCACCCAGCCCCAGCATTTT. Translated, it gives CASRWQGTQPQHF.

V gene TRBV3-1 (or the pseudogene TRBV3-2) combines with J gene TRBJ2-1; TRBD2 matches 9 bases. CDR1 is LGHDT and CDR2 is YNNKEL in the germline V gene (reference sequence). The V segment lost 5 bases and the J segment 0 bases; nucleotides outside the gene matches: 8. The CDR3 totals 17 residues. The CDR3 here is CASSSPFSGSSYNEQFF. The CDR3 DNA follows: TGTGCCAGCAGCAGCCCCTTTAGCGGGAGCTCCTACAATGAGCAGTTCTTC.

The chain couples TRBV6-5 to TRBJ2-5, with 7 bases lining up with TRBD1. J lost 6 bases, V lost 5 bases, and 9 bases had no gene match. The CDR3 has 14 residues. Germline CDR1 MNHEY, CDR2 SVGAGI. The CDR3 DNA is TGTGCCAGCAGTCCTGATGAGAGGGGGCAGACCCAGTACTTC. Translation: CASSPDERGQTQYF.

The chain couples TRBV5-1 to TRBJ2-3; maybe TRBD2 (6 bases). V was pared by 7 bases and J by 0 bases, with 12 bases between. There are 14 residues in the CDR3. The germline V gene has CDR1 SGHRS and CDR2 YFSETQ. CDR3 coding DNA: TGCGCCAGCGGAGGAGGGAGTAGCACAGATACGCAGTATTTT. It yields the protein CASGGGSSTDTQYF.

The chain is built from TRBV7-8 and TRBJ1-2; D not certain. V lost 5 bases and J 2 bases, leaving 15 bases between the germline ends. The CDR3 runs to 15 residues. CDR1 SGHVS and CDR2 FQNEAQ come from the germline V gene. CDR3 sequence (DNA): TGTGCCAGCAGCCCCCGGAGGAGGGAGAACTATGGCTACACCTTC. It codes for CASSPRRRENYGYTF.

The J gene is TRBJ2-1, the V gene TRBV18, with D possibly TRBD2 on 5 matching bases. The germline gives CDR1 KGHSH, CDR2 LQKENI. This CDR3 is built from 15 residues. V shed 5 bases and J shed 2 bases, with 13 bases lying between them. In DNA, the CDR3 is TGTGCCAGCTCATCGCTGGAGGCAACCTACAATGAGCAGTTCTTC. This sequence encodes CASSSLEATYNEQFF.

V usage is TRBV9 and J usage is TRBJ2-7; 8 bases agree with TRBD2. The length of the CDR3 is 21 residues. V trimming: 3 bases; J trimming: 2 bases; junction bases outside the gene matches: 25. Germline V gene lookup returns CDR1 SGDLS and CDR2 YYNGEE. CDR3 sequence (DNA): TGTGCCAGCAGCGGGGCCCCCTGGGCAGGGGCGGAACGGGGGGGAACCTACGAGCAGTACTTC. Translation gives CASSGAPWAGAERGGTYEQYF.

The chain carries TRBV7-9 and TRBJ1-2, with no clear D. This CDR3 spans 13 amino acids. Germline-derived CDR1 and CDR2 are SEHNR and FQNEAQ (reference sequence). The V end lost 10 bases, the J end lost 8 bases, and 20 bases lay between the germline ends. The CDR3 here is CAIDQSGLWGYTF. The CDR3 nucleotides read TGTGCCATCGACCAGAGTGGGCTCTGGGGCTACACCTTC.

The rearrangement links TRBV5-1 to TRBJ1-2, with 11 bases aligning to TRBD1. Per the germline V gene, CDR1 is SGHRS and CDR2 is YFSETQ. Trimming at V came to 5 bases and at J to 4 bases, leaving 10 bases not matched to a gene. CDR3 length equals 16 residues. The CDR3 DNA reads TGCGCCAGCAGTCTCAATGGACAGGGGGCTTCCTATGGCTACACCTTC. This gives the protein CASSLNGQGASYGYTF.

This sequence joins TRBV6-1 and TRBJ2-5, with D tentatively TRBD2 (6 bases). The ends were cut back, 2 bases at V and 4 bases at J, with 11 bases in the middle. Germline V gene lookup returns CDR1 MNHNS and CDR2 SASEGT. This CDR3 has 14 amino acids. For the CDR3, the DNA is TGTGCCAGCAGTGAAACCGGGGGAAGAGAGACCCAGTACTTC. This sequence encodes CASSETGGRETQYF.

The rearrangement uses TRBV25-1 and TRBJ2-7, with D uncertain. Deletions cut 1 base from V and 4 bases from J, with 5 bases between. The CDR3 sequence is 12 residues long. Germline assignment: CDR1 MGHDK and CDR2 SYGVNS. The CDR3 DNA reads TGTGCCAGCAGTGAATTTGGGTACGAGCAGTACTTC. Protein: CASSEFGYEQYF.